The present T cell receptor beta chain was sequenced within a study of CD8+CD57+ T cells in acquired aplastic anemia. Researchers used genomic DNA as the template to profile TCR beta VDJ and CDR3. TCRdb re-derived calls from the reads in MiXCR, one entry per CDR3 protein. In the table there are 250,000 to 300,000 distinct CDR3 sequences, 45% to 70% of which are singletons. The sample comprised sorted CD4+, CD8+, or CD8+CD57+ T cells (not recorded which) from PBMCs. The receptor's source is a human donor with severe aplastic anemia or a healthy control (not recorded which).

The CDR3 protein is CSARERTSGGDYDEQFF. For the CDR3, the DNA is TGCAGTGCTAGAGAGAGGACTAGCGGGGGGGATTACGATGAGCAGTTCTTC. The chain couples TRBV20-1 to TRBJ2-1; 15 bases align to TRBD2. The CDR3 extends over 17 amino acids. V gave up 0 bases and J gave up 8 bases; unmatched junction bases: 8. The germline CDR1 and CDR2 sequences are DFQATT and SNEGSKA (reference sequence).